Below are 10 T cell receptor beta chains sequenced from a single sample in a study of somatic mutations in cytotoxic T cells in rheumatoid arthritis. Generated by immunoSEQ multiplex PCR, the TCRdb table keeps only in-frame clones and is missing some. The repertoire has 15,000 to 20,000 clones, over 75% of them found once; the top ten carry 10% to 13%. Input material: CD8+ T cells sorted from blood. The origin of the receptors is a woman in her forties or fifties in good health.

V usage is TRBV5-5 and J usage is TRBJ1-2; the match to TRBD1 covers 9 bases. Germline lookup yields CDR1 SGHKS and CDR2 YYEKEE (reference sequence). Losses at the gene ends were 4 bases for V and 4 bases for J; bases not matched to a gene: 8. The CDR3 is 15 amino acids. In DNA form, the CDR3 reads TGTGCCAGCAGCGCCGGGACAGGGCTCGCCTATGGCTACACCTTC. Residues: CASSAGTGLAYGYTF.

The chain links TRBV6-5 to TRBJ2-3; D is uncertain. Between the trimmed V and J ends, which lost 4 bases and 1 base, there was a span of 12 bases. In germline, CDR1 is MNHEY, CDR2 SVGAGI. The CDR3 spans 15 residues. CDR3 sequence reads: CASSLGAAGTDTQYF. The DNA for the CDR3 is TGTGCCAGCAGTTTGGGCGCTGCCGGCACAGATACGCAGTATTTT.

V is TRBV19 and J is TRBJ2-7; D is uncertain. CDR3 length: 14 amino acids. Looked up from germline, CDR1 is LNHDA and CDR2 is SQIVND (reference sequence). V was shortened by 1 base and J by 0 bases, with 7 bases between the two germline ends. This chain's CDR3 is CASSIVASSYEQYF. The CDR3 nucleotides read TGTGCCAGTAGTATAGTGGCCAGCTCCTACGAGCAGTACTTC. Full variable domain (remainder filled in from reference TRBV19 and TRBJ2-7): DGGITQSPKYLFRKEGQNVTLSCEQNLNHDAMYWYRQDPGQGLRLIYYSQIVNDFQKGDIAEGYSVSREKKESFPLTVTSAQKNPTAFYLCASSIVASSYEQYFGPGTRLTVT.

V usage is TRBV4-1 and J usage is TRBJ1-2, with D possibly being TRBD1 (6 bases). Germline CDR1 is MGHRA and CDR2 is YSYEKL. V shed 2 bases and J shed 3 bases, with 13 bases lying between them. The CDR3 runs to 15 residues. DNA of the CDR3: TGCGCCAGCAGCCAAAAACCCGAGGGGGACTATGGCTACACCTTC. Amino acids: CASSQKPEGDYGYTF.

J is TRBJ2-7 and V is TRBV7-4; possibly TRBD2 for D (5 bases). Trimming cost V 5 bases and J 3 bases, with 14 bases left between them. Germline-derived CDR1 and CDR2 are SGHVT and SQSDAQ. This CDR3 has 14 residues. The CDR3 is CASSPDYADYEQYF. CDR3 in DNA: TGTGCCAGCAGCCCCGACTATGCCGACTACGAGCAGTACTTC.

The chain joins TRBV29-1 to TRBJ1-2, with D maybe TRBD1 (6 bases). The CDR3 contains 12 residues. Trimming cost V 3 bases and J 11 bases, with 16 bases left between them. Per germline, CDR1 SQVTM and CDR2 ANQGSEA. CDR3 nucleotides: TGCAGCGTTGAGACAGGTCCGGGGACATACACCTTC. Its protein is CSVETGPGTYTF.

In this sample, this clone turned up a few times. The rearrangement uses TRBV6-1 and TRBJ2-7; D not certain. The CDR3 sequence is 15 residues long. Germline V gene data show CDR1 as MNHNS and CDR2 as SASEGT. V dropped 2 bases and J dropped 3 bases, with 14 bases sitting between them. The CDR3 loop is CASSEFEIADYEQYF. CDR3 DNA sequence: TGTGCCAGCAGTGAATTCGAGATTGCGGACTACGAGCAGTACTTC.

CDR3 in amino acids: CASSLVTATGRGYTF. CDR3 sequence (DNA): TGTGCCAGCAGCTTAGTAACAGCAACCGGTCGAGGCTACACCTTC. The chain recombines TRBV7-2 with TRBJ1-2; D is ambiguous. V lost 1 base and J 8 bases, leaving 17 bases between the germline ends. This CDR3 has 15 residues. The germline V gene has CDR1 SGHTA and CDR2 FQGNSA.

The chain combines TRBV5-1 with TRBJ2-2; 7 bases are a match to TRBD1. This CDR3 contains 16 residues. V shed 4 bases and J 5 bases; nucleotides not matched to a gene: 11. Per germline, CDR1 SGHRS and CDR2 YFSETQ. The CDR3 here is CASSLMGNRGTGELFF. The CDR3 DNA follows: TGCGCCAGCAGCCTGATGGGAAACAGGGGAACCGGGGAGCTGTTTTTT.

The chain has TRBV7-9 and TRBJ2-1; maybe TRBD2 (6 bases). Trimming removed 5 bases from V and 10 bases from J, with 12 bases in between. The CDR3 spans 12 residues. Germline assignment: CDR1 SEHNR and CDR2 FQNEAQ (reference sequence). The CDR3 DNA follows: TGTGCCAGCAGCCCAGGCCGGGAGGAGCAGTTCTTC. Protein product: CASSPGREEQFF.